A selection of T cell receptor beta chains follows, all from one sample in a study of CD8 T cells in Susac syndrome. In TCRdb, the immunoSEQ multiplex PCR reads were re-called with MiXCR into one record per CDR3 protein. This repertoire shows about 200,000 distinct CDR3 sequences, approximately 95% found once; its top ten account for 0.1%. Sequenced: CD4+ T cells from PBMCs. The receptors come from a human donor in good health. Each CDR3 is given without its conserved first and last residue. Clone size is shown for a subset of rows, as once, few, many or a class of expanded clone.

abundance: once; v_gene: TRBV20-1; CDR3aa: SARAAGHQPQH
abundance: .; v_gene: TRBV9; CDR3aa: ASSVWTGGGNEQF
abundance: .; v_gene: TRBV12-3/TRBV12-4; CDR3aa: ASSQLASNEQF
abundance: .; v_gene: TRBV19; CDR3aa: ASSGRDTEAF
abundance: .; v_gene: TRBV20-1; CDR3aa: SAPTASNQPQH
abundance: .; v_gene: TRBV29-1; CDR3aa: SVGQGWTYNEQF
abundance: few; v_gene: TRBV9; CDR3aa: ASSVTSTDTQY
abundance: .; v_gene: TRBV25-1; CDR3aa: ASSNNYGYT
abundance: .; v_gene: TRBV12-3/TRBV12-4; CDR3aa: ASSLPGPMRPQH
abundance: .; v_gene: TRBV28; CDR3aa: ASSLPEGRHGYT
abundance: .; v_gene: TRBV6-6; CDR3aa: ASSYRGLNTGELF
abundance: .; v_gene: TRBV5-1; CDR3aa: ASSRGTAEKLF
abundance: .; v_gene: TRBV29-1; CDR3aa: SVGGTDVNQPQH
abundance: .; v_gene: TRBV28; CDR3aa: ASSSSRGEETQY
abundance: .; v_gene: TRBV7-2; CDR3aa: ASSFQGYATEAF
abundance: .; v_gene: TRBV2; CDR3aa: ASSESSLLAKNIQY
abundance: once; v_gene: TRBV3-1; CDR3aa: ASSQRPGPNYGYT
abundance: once; v_gene: TRBV5-6; CDR3aa: ASSRWTSGGAAGELF
abundance: .; v_gene: TRBV29-1; CDR3aa: SVGTGRIYGYT
abundance: once; v_gene: TRBV11-2; CDR3aa: ASSLGQGGYEQY
abundance: .; v_gene: TRBV9; CDR3aa: ASSVGTSTDTQY
abundance: .; v_gene: TRBV30; CDR3aa: AWSREGGYT
abundance: once; v_gene: TRBV30; CDR3aa: AWSTRRGNTIY
abundance: .; v_gene: TRBV25-1; CDR3aa: ASSEYQGPRTDTQY
abundance: .; v_gene: TRBV19; CDR3aa: ASSGTGGQPQH
abundance: .; v_gene: TRBV18; CDR3aa: ASFAGLTDTQY
abundance: .; v_gene: TRBV25-1; CDR3aa: ASSESGGRYEQY
abundance: once; v_gene: TRBV12-3/TRBV12-4; CDR3aa: ASSSTGSGSPDTQY
abundance: .; v_gene: TRBV12-3/TRBV12-4; CDR3aa: ASSSRRGTSNQPQH